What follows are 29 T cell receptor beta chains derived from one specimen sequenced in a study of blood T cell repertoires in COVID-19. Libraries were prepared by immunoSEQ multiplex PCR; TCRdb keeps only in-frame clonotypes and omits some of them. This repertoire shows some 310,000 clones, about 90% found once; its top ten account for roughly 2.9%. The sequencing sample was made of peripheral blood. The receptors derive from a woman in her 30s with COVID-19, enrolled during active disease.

The CDR3 here is CASSLRASNTGELFF. The CDR3 DNA follows: TGTGCCAGCAGCCTCAGGGCCTCGAACACCGGGGAGCTGTTTTTT. The V gene is TRBV7-8, the J gene TRBJ2-2; maybe TRBD1 (5 bases). Germline V gene data show CDR1 as SGHVS and CDR2 as FQNEAQ. The CDR3 is 15 amino acids. V was shortened by 5 bases and J by 0 bases, with 10 bases between the two germline ends.

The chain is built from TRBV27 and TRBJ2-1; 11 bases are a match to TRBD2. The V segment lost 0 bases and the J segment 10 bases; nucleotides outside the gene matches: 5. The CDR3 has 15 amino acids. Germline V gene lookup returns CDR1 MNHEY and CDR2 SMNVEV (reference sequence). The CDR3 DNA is TGTGCCAGCAGTTTATCTCTAGCGGGAGGAGGAGAGCAGTTCTTC. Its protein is CASSLSLAGGGEQFF.

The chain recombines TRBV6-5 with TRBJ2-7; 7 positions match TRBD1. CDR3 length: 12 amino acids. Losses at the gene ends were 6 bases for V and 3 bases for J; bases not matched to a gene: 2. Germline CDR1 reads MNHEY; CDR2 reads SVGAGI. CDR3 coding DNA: TGTGCCAGCAGACGGACAGGCTACGAGCAGTACTTC. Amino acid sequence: CASRRTGYEQYF.

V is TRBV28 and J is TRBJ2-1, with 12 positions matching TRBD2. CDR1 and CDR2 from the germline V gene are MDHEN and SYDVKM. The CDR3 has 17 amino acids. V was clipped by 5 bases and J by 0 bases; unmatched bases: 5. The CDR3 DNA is TGTGCCAGCAGTATAGAGACTAGCGGGAGCTCCTACAATGAGCAGTTCTTC. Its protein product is CASSIETSGSSYNEQFF. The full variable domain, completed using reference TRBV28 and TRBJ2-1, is DVKVTQSSRYLVKRTGEKVFLECVQDMDHENMFWYRQDPGLGLRLIYFSYDVKMKEKGDIPEGYSVSREKKERFSLILESASTNQTSMYLCASSIETSGSSYNEQFFGPGTRLTVL.

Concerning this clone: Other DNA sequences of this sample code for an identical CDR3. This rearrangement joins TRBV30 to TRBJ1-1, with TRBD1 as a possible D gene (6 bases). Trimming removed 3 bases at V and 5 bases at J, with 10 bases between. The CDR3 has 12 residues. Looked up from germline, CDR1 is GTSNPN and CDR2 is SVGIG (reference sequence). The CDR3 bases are TGTGCCTGGAGCCTACAGGGAACTGAAGCTTTCTTT. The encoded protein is CAWSLQGTEAFF.

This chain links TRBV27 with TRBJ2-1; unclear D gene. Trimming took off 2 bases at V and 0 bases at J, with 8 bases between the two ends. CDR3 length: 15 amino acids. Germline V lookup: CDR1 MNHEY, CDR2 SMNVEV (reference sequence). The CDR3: CASSLAVSSYNEQFF. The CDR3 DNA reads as TGTGCCAGCAGTTTAGCGGTGAGCTCCTACAATGAGCAGTTCTTC.

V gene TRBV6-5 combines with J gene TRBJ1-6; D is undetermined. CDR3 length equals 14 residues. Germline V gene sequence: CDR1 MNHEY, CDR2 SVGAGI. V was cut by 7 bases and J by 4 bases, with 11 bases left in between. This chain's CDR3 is CASIRTDYNSPLHF. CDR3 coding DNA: TGTGCCAGCATTAGGACTGATTATAATTCACCCCTCCACTTT.

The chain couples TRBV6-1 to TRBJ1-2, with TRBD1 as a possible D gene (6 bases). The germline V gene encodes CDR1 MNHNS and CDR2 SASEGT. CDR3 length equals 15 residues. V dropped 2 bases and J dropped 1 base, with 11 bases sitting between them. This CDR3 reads CASSEFRTVNYGYTF. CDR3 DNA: TGTGCCAGCAGTGAATTTAGGACAGTTAACTATGGCTACACCTTC.

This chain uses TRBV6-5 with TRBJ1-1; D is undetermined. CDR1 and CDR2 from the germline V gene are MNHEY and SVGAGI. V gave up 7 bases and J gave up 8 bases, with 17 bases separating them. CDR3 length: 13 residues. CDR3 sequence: CASKYGMDLEAFF. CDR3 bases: TGTGCCAGCAAATATGGTATGGACTTAGAAGCTTTCTTT.

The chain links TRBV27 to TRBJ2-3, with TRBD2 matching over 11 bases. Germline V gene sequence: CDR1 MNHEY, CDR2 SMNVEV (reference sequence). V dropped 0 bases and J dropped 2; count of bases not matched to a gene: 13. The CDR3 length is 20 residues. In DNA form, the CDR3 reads TGTGCCAGCAGTTTATCGAACCGGCCCCGACTAGCGGGGCCCACAGATACGCAGTATTTT. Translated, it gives CASSLSNRPRLAGPTDTQYF.

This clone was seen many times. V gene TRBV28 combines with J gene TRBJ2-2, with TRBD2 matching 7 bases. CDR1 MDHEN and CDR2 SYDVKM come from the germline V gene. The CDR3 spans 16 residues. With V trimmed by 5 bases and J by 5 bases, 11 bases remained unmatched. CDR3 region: CASSPLGEGATGELFF. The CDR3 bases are TGTGCCAGCAGTCCCTTGGGGGAGGGAGCTACCGGGGAGCTGTTTTTT.

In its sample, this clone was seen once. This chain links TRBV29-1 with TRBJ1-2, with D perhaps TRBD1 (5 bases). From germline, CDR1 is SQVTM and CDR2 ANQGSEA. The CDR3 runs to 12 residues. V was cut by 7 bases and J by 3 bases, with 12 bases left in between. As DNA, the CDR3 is TGCAGCGGGGCGGGGGGTGACTATGGCTACACCTTC. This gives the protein CSGAGGDYGYTF.

Here the CDR3 DNA reads TGTGCCAGTACCCCCGCCGGGACAGGGGGCCAGCCCCAGCATTTT. It codes for CASTPAGTGGQPQHF. The chain carries TRBV19 and TRBJ1-5; TRBD1 matches at 12 bases. The V and J ends lost 7 bases and 7 bases, in that order; junction bases with no gene match: 8. Germline V gives CDR1 LNHDA, CDR2 SQIVND (reference sequence). CDR3 length: 15 residues.

The CDR3 here is CASQLGQGIPNEQFF. For the CDR3, the DNA is TGTGCCAGTCAACTAGGACAGGGGATTCCCAATGAGCAGTTCTTC. The chain carries TRBV19 and TRBJ2-1; 9 bases line up with TRBD1. This CDR3 comprises 15 residues. Per the germline V gene, CDR1 is LNHDA and CDR2 is SQIVND (reference sequence). Trimming took 8 bases from V and 6 from J; bases not matched to a gene: 11.

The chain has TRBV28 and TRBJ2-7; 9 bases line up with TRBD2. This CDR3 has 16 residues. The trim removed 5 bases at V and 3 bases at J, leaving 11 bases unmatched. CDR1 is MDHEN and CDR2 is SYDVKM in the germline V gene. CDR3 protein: CASSVAGGRAIYEQYF. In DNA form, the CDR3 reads TGTGCCAGCAGTGTCGCGGGAGGGAGGGCTATCTACGAGCAGTACTTC.

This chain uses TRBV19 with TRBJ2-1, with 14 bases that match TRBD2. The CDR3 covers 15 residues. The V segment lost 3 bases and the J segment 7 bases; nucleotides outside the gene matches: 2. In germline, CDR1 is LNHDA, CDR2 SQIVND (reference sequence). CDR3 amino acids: CASSMGTSGSNEQFF. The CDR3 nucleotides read TGTGCCAGTAGTATGGGGACTAGCGGGAGTAATGAGCAGTTCTTC.

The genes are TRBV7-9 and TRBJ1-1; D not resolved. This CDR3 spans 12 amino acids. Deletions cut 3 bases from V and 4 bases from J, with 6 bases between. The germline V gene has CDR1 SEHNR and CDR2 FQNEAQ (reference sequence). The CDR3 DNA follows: TGTGCCAGCAGCTTTTCTATCACTGAAGCTTTCTTT. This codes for CASSFSITEAFF.

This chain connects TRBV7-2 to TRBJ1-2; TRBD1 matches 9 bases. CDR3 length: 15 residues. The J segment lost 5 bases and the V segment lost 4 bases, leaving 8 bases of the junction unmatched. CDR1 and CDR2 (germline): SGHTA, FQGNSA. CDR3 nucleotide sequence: TGTGCCAGCAGCTCCCCGGGACAGGGAGGTTATGGCTACACCTTC. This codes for CASSSPGQGGYGYTF.

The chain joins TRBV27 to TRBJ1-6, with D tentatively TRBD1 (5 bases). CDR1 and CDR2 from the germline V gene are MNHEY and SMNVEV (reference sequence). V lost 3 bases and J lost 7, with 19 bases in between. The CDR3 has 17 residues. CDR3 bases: TGTGCCAGCAGTTTTGGCCCCCCAAGACAGCAGAATTCACCCCTCCACTTT. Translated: CASSFGPPRQQNSPLHF.

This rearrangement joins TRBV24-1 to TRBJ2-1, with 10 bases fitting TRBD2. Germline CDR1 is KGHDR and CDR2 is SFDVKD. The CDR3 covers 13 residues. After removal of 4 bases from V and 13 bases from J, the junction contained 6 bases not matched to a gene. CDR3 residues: CATSEQPSGRQFF. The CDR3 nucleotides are TGTGCCACCAGTGAACAGCCTAGCGGGAGACAGTTCTTC.

CDR3 in DNA: TGTGCCAGTAGTACCACTAGCGGGATTTACAATGAGCAGTTCTTC. Translation gives CASSTTSGIYNEQFF. J is TRBJ2-1 and V is TRBV19; TRBD2 matches at 10 bases. Per germline, CDR1 LNHDA and CDR2 SQIVND (reference sequence). The CDR3 has 15 amino acids. The ends lost 4 bases at V and 4 bases at J; junction bases unmatched: 4.

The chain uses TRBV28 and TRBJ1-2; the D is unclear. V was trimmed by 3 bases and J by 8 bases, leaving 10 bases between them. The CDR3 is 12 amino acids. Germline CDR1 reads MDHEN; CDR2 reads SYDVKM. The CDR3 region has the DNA TGTGCCAGCAGTTTTTATGGGCAAGGCTACACCTTC. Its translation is CASSFYGQGYTF.

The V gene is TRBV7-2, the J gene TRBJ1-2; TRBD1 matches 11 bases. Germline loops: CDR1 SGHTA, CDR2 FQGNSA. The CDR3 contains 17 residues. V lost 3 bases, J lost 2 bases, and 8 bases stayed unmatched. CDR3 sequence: CASSFQVGQGGNYGYTF. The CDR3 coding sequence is TGTGCCAGCAGCTTTCAAGTGGGACAGGGGGGAAACTATGGCTACACCTTC.

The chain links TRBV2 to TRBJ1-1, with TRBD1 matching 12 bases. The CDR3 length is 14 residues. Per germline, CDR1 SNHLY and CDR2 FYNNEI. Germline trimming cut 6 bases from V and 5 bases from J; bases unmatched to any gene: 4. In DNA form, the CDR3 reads TGTGCCAGCAGCTTGGGACAGGGGGCAACTGAAGCTTTCTTT. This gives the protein CASSLGQGATEAFF. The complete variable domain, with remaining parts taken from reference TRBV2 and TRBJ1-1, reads EPEVTQTPSHQVTQMGQEVILRCVPISNHLYFYWYRQILGQKVEFLVSFYNNEISEKSEIFDDQFSVERPDGSNFTLKIRSTKLEDSAMYFCASSLGQGATEAFFGQGTRLTVV.

The CDR3 loop reads CASSEALLGGEQYF. The CDR3 bases are TGTGCCAGCAGTGAAGCGCTTCTGGGGGGGGAGCAGTACTTC. The rearrangement uses TRBV6-1 and TRBJ2-7; 7 bases fit TRBD2. The CDR3 has 14 residues. Germline CDR1 reads MNHNS; CDR2 reads SASEGT. Trimming at V came to 0 bases and at J to 7 bases, leaving 6 bases not matched to a gene.

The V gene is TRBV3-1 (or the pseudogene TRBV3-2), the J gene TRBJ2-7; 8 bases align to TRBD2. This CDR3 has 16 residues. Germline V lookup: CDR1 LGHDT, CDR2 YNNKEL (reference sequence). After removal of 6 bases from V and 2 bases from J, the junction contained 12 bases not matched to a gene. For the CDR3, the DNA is TGTGCCAGCAGGCGCACTAGCGGACCCACCACCTACGAGCAGTACTTC. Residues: CASRRTSGPTTYEQYF.

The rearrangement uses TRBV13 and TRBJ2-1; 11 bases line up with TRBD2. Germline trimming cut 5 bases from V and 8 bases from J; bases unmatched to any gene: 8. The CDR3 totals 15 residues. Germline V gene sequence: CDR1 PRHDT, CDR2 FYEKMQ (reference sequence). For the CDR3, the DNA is TGTGCCAGCAGCAATAGCGGGAGGGCTGGGGATGAGCAGTTCTTC. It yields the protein CASSNSGRAGDEQFF.

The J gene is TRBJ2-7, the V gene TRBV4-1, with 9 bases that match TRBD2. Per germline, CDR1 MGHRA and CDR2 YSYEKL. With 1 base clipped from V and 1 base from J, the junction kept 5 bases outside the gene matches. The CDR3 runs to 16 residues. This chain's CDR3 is CASSQGSTSGSYEQYF. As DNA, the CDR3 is TGCGCCAGCAGCCAAGGGTCTACTAGCGGGTCCTACGAGCAGTACTTC.

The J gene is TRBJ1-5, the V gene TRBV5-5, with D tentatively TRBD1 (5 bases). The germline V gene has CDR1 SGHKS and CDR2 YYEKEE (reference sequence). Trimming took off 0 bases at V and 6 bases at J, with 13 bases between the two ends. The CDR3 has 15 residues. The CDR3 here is CASSLDLQGGQPQHF. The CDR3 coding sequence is TGTGCCAGCAGCTTGGATCTGCAGGGCGGTCAGCCCCAGCATTTT. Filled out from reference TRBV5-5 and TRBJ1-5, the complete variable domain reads DAGVTQSPTHLIKTRGQQVTLRCSPISGHKSVSWYQQVLGQGPQFIFQYYEKEERGRGNFPDRFSARQFPNYSSELNVNALLLGDSALYLCASSLDLQGGQPQHFGDGTRLSIL.